This T cell receptor beta chain was observed in a study of CD8 T cells in Susac syndrome. Study overall: Among the Susac syndrome patients sequenced, six had active disease and about eight were in remission. Each patient with Susac syndrome, at the time of blood draw, was therapy-naive, on corticosteroids, or on intravenous immunoglobulin alone.

Reverse transcription of about 0.5 to 1 ug RNA used random hexamers. It was immunoSEQ multiplex PCR that amplified TCR beta CDR3 across 54 Vbeta and 13 Jbeta. MiXCR, run by TCRdb on the immunoSEQ multiplex PCR reads, gives a single entry per CDR3 protein. Among approximately 190,000 distinct CDR3 sequences listed, 85% to 95% were seen once. Germline V gene lookup returns CDR1 KGHSH and CDR2 LQKENI. The trim removed 0 bases at V and 3 bases at J, leaving 7 bases unmatched. The CDR3 contains 16 residues. Input material: CD8+ T cells from PBMCs. The chain employs TRBV18 and TRBJ2-7; 8 nucleotides match TRBD1. This clonotype originated in a human donor with Susac syndrome. The CDR3 loop is CASSPPIGTGDYEQYF. The CDR3, as DNA: TGTGCCAGCTCACCACCGATCGGGACAGGCGACTACGAGCAGTACTTC.